These 30 T cell receptor beta chains share one sample of origin, sequenced in a study of blood T cell repertoires in COVID-19. Only in-frame clones appear in the TCRdb table, and some are missing; sequencing was by immunoSEQ multiplex PCR. Among about 250,000 clones, around nine tenths were seen once, and the ten largest hold roughly 3.1%. The specimen sequenced was peripheral blood. Every receptor here comes from a man between 18 and 35 years old with active or convalescent COVID-19.

The table lists this clone with a count of one. This sequence joins TRBV7-2 and TRBJ1-2, with 9 nucleotides matching TRBD1. Germline V gene sequence: CDR1 SGHTA, CDR2 FQGNSA. The V gene end was trimmed by 5 bases and the J gene end by 2 bases; junction bases not matched to a gene: 9. The CDR3 runs to 16 residues. The CDR3 sequence: CASSGIPGQGNYGYTF. In DNA, the CDR3 is TGTGCCAGCAGCGGTATCCCGGGACAGGGCAACTATGGCTACACCTTC.

This chain uses TRBV4-3 with TRBJ1-2; D is ambiguous. Trimming cost V 5 bases and J 8 bases, with 15 bases left between them. Germline-derived CDR1 and CDR2 are LGHNA and YSLEER. This CDR3 is built from 13 residues. CDR3 region: CASSFRLQSGYTF. CDR3 DNA: TGCGCCAGCAGCTTTCGTCTGCAGTCGGGCTACACCTTC.

In nucleotides, the CDR3 is TGTGCCAGCAGCCCACGGACAGGGGGAGCTAACTATGGCTACACCTTC. Residues: CASSPRTGGANYGYTF. This chain uses TRBV27 with TRBJ1-2; TRBD1 matches at 10 bases. The CDR3 is 16 residues long. With V trimmed by 6 bases and J by 0 bases, 7 bases remained unmatched. Germline CDR1 MNHEY, CDR2 SMNVEV (reference sequence).

This clone showed up just once. The chain joins TRBV6-2 or TRBV6-3 to TRBJ1-2; 9 bases map to TRBD1. Per the germline V gene, CDR1 is MNHEY and CDR2 is SVGEGT. The CDR3 consists of 13 residues. The ends lost 6 bases at V and 8 bases at J; junction bases unmatched: 7. CDR3 nucleotide sequence: TGTGCCAGCAGCCAACAGGGGGCAGCAGGCTACACCTTC. Translation gives CASSQQGAAGYTF.

This chain connects TRBV19 to TRBJ1-5; 10 positions agree with TRBD1. The V segment lost 4 bases and the J segment 1 base; nucleotides outside the gene matches: 1. This CDR3 has 15 residues. Germline assignment: CDR1 LNHDA and CDR2 SQIVND (reference sequence). As DNA, the CDR3 is TGTGCCAGTAGTAAGGACAGGGGGAGCAATCAGCCCCAGCATTTT. It translates to CASSKDRGSNQPQHF.

The J gene is TRBJ2-3, the V gene TRBV7-3; the D gene is possibly TRBD1 (5 bases). CDR1 is SGHTA, CDR2 FQGTGA, per germline. This CDR3 has 15 amino acids. V shed 5 bases and J shed 0 bases, with 12 bases lying between them. As DNA, the CDR3 is TGTGCCAGCAGCCCCCAAGACAGAAGCACAGATACGCAGTATTTT. Amino acid sequence: CASSPQDRSTDTQYF. Drawing the rest from reference TRBV7-3 and TRBJ2-3, the complete variable domain is GAGVSQTPSNKVTEKGKYVELRCDPISGHTALYWYRQSLGQGPEFLIYFQGTGAADDSGLPNDRFFAVRPEGSVSTLKIQRTERGDSAVYLCASSPQDRSTDTQYFGPGTRLTVL.

The gene calls are TRBV2 and TRBJ2-7; TRBD1 aligns across 7 bases. The germline V gene has CDR1 SNHLY and CDR2 FYNNEI. The CDR3 is made up of 12 amino acids. V lost 6 bases, J lost 7 bases, and 6 bases stayed unmatched. DNA of the CDR3: TGTGCCAGCAGGACGACAGGGCTGGAGCAGTACTTC. It codes for CASRTTGLEQYF.

The chain combines TRBV6-2 or TRBV6-3 with TRBJ2-1; 9 bases align to TRBD2. The CDR3 length is 16 residues. CDR1 is MNHEY and CDR2 is SVGEGT in the germline V gene. Unmatched junction bases numbered 11, after V lost 4 bases and J lost 7 bases. The CDR3 protein is CASSSYFGTSPNEQFF. The DNA for the CDR3 is TGTGCCAGCAGTTCTTATTTTGGGACTAGCCCGAATGAGCAGTTCTTC.

This chain uses TRBV11-2 with TRBJ1-2, with 12 bases matching TRBD1. Germline CDR1 and CDR2: SGHAT and FQNNGV. V gave up 5 bases and J gave up 7 bases; unmatched junction bases: 8. The CDR3 runs to 15 residues. CDR3 residues: CASSLGQGALSGYTF. Here the CDR3 DNA reads TGTGCCAGCAGCCTGGGACAGGGGGCTTTAAGTGGCTACACCTTC.

This chain uses TRBV6-6 with TRBJ2-7, with 13 positions matching TRBD2. The V gene's germline CDR1 is MNHNY and CDR2 SVGAGI (reference sequence). V shed 6 bases and J 1 base; nucleotides not matched to a gene: 3. CDR3 size: 15 residues. The CDR3 protein is CASRTTSGGSYEQYF. In nucleotides, the CDR3 is TGTGCCAGCAGAACGACTAGCGGGGGGTCCTACGAGCAGTACTTC.

This chain links TRBV19 with TRBJ2-1, with TRBD2 identical over 10 bases. The CDR3 runs 14 residues. Trimming removed 6 bases from V and 11 bases from J; junction bases left unmatched: 10. CDR1 is LNHDA, CDR2 SQIVND, per germline (reference sequence). CDR3 protein: CASSSGTSEFKQFF. CDR3 DNA sequence: TGTGCCAGTAGCTCCGGGACTAGCGAGTTCAAGCAGTTCTTC.

The genes are TRBV5-6 and TRBJ1-5; D gene unclear. V was clipped by 0 bases and J by 0 bases, with 7 bases between them. CDR1 and CDR2 (germline): SGHDT, YYEEEE. This CDR3 contains 15 residues. The CDR3 nucleotides are TGTGCCAGCAGCTTGGGAGGAACTAGCAATCAGCCCCAGCATTTT. It specifies CASSLGGTSNQPQHF.

This sequence joins TRBV13 and TRBJ2-1; D not resolved. Deletions cut 1 base from V and 7 bases from J, with 5 bases between. Germline lookup yields CDR1 PRHDT and CDR2 FYEKMQ (reference sequence). The CDR3 consists of 12 residues. This chain's CDR3 is CASSLVSNEQFF. The CDR3 nucleotides read TGTGCCAGCAGCTTAGTGTCGAATGAGCAGTTCTTC.

The rearrangement joins TRBV7-9 to TRBJ2-1; TRBD1 matches at 8 bases. The CDR3 totals 15 residues. Trimming cost V 7 bases and J 8 bases; bases outside gene matches: 13. Germline lookup yields CDR1 SEHNR and CDR2 FQNEAQ (reference sequence). This CDR3 is CASTYLGQGFDEQFF. Written as DNA, the CDR3 is TGTGCCAGCACCTATCTAGGACAGGGTTTCGATGAGCAGTTCTTC.

This chain uses TRBV6-1 with TRBJ1-5; D may be TRBD1 (5 bases). CDR1 and CDR2 (germline): MNHNS, SASEGT. The CDR3 consists of 15 residues. V lost 2 bases, J lost 7 bases, and 15 bases lay in between. CDR3 in amino acids: CASSEYWQGKQPQHF. The CDR3 DNA follows: TGTGCCAGCAGTGAATACTGGCAGGGAAAACAGCCCCAGCATTTT.

CDR3 in amino acids: CASSPKEGAKYRNTIYF. The CDR3 nucleotides are TGTGCCAGCAGCCCCAAGGAAGGGGCTAAATATAGAAACACCATATATTTT. V and J are TRBV3-1 (or the pseudogene TRBV3-2) and TRBJ1-3; tentatively, D is TRBD1 (5 bases). The CDR3 covers 17 residues. With 4 bases removed from V and 5 bases from J, the gap between germline ends came to 21 bases. The germline CDR1 and CDR2 sequences are LGHDT and YNNKEL (reference sequence).

V is TRBV2 and J is TRBJ1-6; D might be TRBD1 (6 bases). Germline CDR1 SNHLY, CDR2 FYNNEI. This CDR3 comprises 15 residues. Trimming stripped 3 bases from V and 2 bases from J, with 8 bases between. DNA for the CDR3: TGTGCCAGCAGTGACAGGGGTGCCTATAATTCACCCCTCCACTTT. Protein product: CASSDRGAYNSPLHF.

V and J are TRBV27 and TRBJ1-6; D may be TRBD1 (5 bases). This CDR3 has 14 amino acids. Germline CDR1 and CDR2: MNHEY and SMNVEV (reference sequence). V lost 6 bases and J 7 bases, leaving 13 bases between the germline ends. The CDR3, as DNA: TGTGCCAGCAGGCCGGGGGGATCAAATTCACCCCTCCACTTT. It codes for CASRPGGSNSPLHF.

This chain joins TRBV30 and TRBJ2-5; 9 bases map to TRBD1. CDR1 is GTSNPN and CDR2 is SVGIG in the germline V gene (reference sequence). The CDR3 runs 16 residues. V shed 2 bases and J 4 bases; nucleotides not matched to a gene: 11. The CDR3 DNA reads TGTGCCTGGAGTCAACCGGGACAGGGAATGGGAGAGACCCAGTACTTC. Encoded protein: CAWSQPGQGMGETQYF.

This clone was seen a few times. This specimen includes other DNA sequences encoding the same CDR3. The J gene is TRBJ1-2, the V gene TRBV28; the match to TRBD1 covers 7 bases. This CDR3 is built from 14 residues. With V trimmed by 3 bases and J by 1 base, 2 bases remained unmatched. Germline CDR1 MDHEN, CDR2 SYDVKM. This CDR3 is CASSLGQINYGYTF. In DNA, the CDR3 is TGTGCCAGCAGTTTGGGACAGATTAACTATGGCTACACCTTC.

V is TRBV6-1 and J is TRBJ1-5, with D unclear. CDR3 length: 13 amino acids. The germline gives CDR1 MNHNS, CDR2 SASEGT. Trimming pared 0 bases from V and 11 bases from J, leaving 11 bases between. As DNA, the CDR3 is TGTGCCAGCAGTGAAGCGGTCAACGGGGCCCAGCATTTT. It codes for CASSEAVNGAQHF.

This sequence joins TRBV9 and TRBJ2-7; 7 bases fit TRBD2. The germline V gene has CDR1 SGDLS and CDR2 YYNGEE. The CDR3 is 14 amino acids. V lost 5 bases to trimming and J lost 4 bases; unmatched junction nucleotides: 9. Here the CDR3 DNA reads TGTGCCAGCAGTAGGAGCGGGGAGGGGTACGAGCAGTACTTC. Translated: CASSRSGEGYEQYF.

The chain carries TRBV10-3 and TRBJ1-1, with TRBD1 identical over 8 bases. Germline assignment: CDR1 ENHRY and CDR2 SYGVKD. Losses at the gene ends were 6 bases for V and 0 bases for J; bases not matched to a gene: 6. The CDR3 sequence is 15 residues long. CDR3 protein: CAIRGTGGVNTEAFF. In DNA form, the CDR3 reads TGTGCCATCAGGGGGACAGGTGGGGTGAACACTGAAGCTTTCTTT.

The chain has TRBV7-8 and TRBJ1-2; D remains unclear. The germline CDR1 and CDR2 sequences are SGHVS and FQNEAQ. The V gene lost 1 base and the J gene lost 8 bases, with 14 bases spanning the gap. The CDR3 covers 14 residues. The CDR3 is CASSLGALSGGYTF. The CDR3 coding sequence is TGTGCCAGCAGCTTAGGGGCGTTGTCGGGAGGCTACACCTTC.

This chain connects TRBV27 to TRBJ2-3, with TRBD2 identical over 7 bases. The germline V gene encodes CDR1 MNHEY and CDR2 SMNVEV (reference sequence). Trimming cost V 6 bases and J 0 bases; bases outside gene matches: 6. The CDR3 spans 15 residues. In DNA form, the CDR3 reads TGTGCCAGCAGGCCACTGCGGGAGAGCACAGATACGCAGTATTTT. It encodes CASRPLRESTDTQYF.

The J gene is TRBJ2-5, the V gene TRBV18; 8 bases map to TRBD2. From germline, CDR1 is KGHSH and CDR2 LQKENI. Trimming at V came to 0 bases and at J to 1 base, leaving 1 base not matched to a gene. The CDR3 consists of 15 residues. CDR3 amino acids: CASSPPLAVQETQYF. Here the CDR3 DNA reads TGTGCCAGCTCACCACCACTAGCGGTCCAAGAGACCCAGTACTTC.

CDR3 nucleotide sequence: TGTGCCAGTAGTATCCTGGCAGATAATGAAAAACTGTTTTTT. Translating gives CASSILADNEKLFF. V gene TRBV19 combines with J gene TRBJ1-4; D gene unclear. Between the trimmed V and J ends, which lost 3 bases and 4 bases, there was a span of 9 bases. The V gene's germline CDR1 is LNHDA and CDR2 SQIVND (reference sequence). The CDR3 covers 14 residues.

The chain combines TRBV21-1 with TRBJ2-7; no check of the table's D call, TRBD1, against the DNA was made. TRBV21-1 is a pseudogene segment. The CDR3 spans 16 residues. The CDR3, as DNA: TGTGCCAGCAGCAGAGGACAGGTCCCGGACTCCTACGAGCAGTACTTC. Translation: CASSRGQVPDSYEQYF.

V is TRBV19 and J is TRBJ2-2; tentative D call: TRBD1 (6 bases). The CDR3 has 15 amino acids. Trimming took 6 bases from V and 2 from J, leaving 13 bases between them. CDR1 is LNHDA and CDR2 is SQIVND in the germline V gene (reference sequence). CDR3 amino acids: CASSPGQINTGELFF. The CDR3 nucleotides are TGTGCCAGTAGCCCGGGACAAATAAACACCGGGGAGCTGTTTTTT. Variable domain in full (rest from reference TRBV19 and TRBJ2-2): DGGITQSPKYLFRKEGQNVTLSCEQNLNHDAMYWYRQDPGQGLRLIYYSQIVNDFQKGDIAEGYSVSREKKESFPLTVTSAQKNPTAFYLCASSPGQINTGELFFGEGSRLTVL.

J is TRBJ2-1 and V is TRBV7-2, with 7 bases matching TRBD2. The junction had 4 bases not matched to a gene; V was cut back by 2 bases and J by 3 bases. The CDR3 contains 15 residues. CDR1 and CDR2 from the germline V gene are SGHTA and FQGNSA. The CDR3 is CASSLSGMGYNEQFF. CDR3 nucleotide sequence: TGTGCCAGCAGCTTAAGCGGGATGGGCTACAATGAGCAGTTCTTC.